The clone carrying this TCR beta chain is a singleton in its sample. The antigen is not known. One entry per CDR3 protein results from TCRdb running MiXCR on the reads. The table lists roughly 500,000 distinct CDR3 sequences, about 44% of them singletons. The data were obtained in a study of T cell repertoires in cytomegalovirus infection. Study summary: HLA-B-restricted CMV epitopes that are well studied, plus recently identified HLA-C-restricted ones, were used by the study. Regarding the study as a whole: Predominance within the ex vivo response was attributable to HLA-C-restricted CMV-specific TCR beta clonotypes. Identification of carriers of CMV plus the relevant HLA was performed using cumulative public TCR beta family frequency.

The trim removed 6 bases at V and 0 bases at J, leaving 3 bases unmatched. Germline lookup yields CDR1 ENHRY and CDR2 SYGVKD. The CDR3 consists of 17 residues. The V call is TRBV10-3, the J call TRBJ1-6; 12 bases match TRBD1. This sequence originates from a human donor in good health (CMV status not recorded). Some clones in this sample may be carry-over from other donors' samples. The material was cultured PBMCs, obtained from culture after CMV antigen stimulation. CDR3 DNA sequence: TGTGCCATCAGCGGGACAGGGGGCCTCTCCTATAATTCACCCCTCCACTTT. Its protein product is CAISGTGGLSYNSPLHF.